Following are 23 T cell receptor beta chains from one sample sequenced in a study of regulatory T cells in long-lasting Graves disease. According to the study, TCR beta libraries were built with iRepertoire HTBI primers and CDR3-region Arm-PCR. TCRdb analysed the multiplex PCR reads with MiXCR anew, one entry per CDR3 protein. Of 400,000 to 500,000 distinct CDR3 sequences in the sample, about a sixth were seen once. Time point: newly diagnosed GD, antithyroid drugs for less than 3 months. Following extraction of RNA from PBMCs, that RNA was used to make the TCR library. This sample also belongs to another study, concerning T cells in Graves' hyperthyroidism and ophthalmopathy.

This specimen consisted of peripheral blood mononuclear cells (PBMCs), obtained at new diagnosis, from a patient treated with antithyroid drugs. The receptors originated from a woman aged 18-30 years with Graves disease.

The rearrangement links TRBV28 to TRBJ1-5; 7 bases map to TRBD1. Trimming removed 8 bases from V and 6 bases from J; junction bases left unmatched: 28. The CDR3 sequence is 20 residues long. CDR1 MDHEN and CDR2 SYDVKM come from the germline V gene. The CDR3 is CASHLSFGPMTGYYSQPQHF. As DNA, the CDR3 is TGTGCCAGCCACCTGTCATTCGGACCCATGACAGGGTACTATAGTCAGCCCCAGCATTTT.

A few counts support this clonotype. CDR3 loop: CASSQKQGFGELFF. The CDR3 nucleotides read TGTGCCAGCAGCCAAAAACAGGGTTTCGGGGAGCTGTTTTTT. The chain carries TRBV3-1 and TRBJ2-2; perhaps TRBD1 as D (6 bases). The V and J ends lost 2 bases and 7 bases respectively, with 11 bases between them. Germline V lookup: CDR1 LGHDT, CDR2 YNNKEL (reference sequence). This CDR3 spans 14 amino acids.

This clonotype was seen repeatedly, ten times or more. The chain joins TRBV6-2 or TRBV6-3 to TRBJ2-7; D is ambiguous. The CDR3 totals 14 residues. Germline V gene sequence: CDR1 MNHEY, CDR2 SVGEGT. Trimming took off 7 bases at V and 0 bases at J, with 13 bases between the two ends. CDR3 in amino acids: CASTEGQSSYEQYF. CDR3 bases: TGTGCCAGCACCGAAGGGCAGAGCTCCTACGAGCAGTACTTC.

This clonotype was observed a handful of times. The genes are TRBV5-6 and TRBJ2-7; TRBD1 matches at 11 bases. Per germline, CDR1 SGHDT and CDR2 YYEEEE. V shed 1 base and J 3 bases; nucleotides not matched to a gene: 9. The CDR3 spans 17 residues. In DNA, the CDR3 is TGTGCCAGCAGCTTGCGTCGGGACAGGGGGAACTACTACGAGCAGTACTTC. Residues: CASSLRRDRGNYYEQYF. The variable domain in full, with the rest retrieved from reference TRBV5-6 and TRBJ2-7, is DAGVTQSPTHLIKTRGQQVTLRCSPKSGHDTVSWYQQALGQGPQFIFQYYEEEERQRGNFPDRFSGHQFPNYSSELNVNALLLGDSALYLCASSLRRDRGNYYEQYFGPGTRLTVT.

This clonotype was counted many times. The rearrangement links TRBV3-1 to TRBJ1-1; D possibly corresponds to TRBD1 (5 bases). From germline, CDR1 is LGHDT and CDR2 YNNKEL (reference sequence). This CDR3 contains 15 residues. V was shortened by 2 bases and J by 1 base, with 11 bases between the two germline ends. The CDR3 DNA sequence: TGTGCCAGCAGCCAAACCGGGACCGCGAACACTGAAGCTTTCTTT. Its protein product is CASSQTGTANTEAFF.

This clonotype turned up a few times. A much larger clone is a single base away; this may be a read error. This CDR3 fails to terminate in the conserved phenylalanine or tryptophan, so it likely reflects a read error. The chain couples TRBV27 to TRBJ2-7; 13 bases are a match to TRBD2. This CDR3 is 14 amino acids long. Germline lookup yields CDR1 MNHEY and CDR2 SMNVEV (reference sequence). Losses at the gene ends were 5 bases for V and 2 bases for J; bases not matched to a gene: 0. CDR3 region: CASSGTSGTYEQYS. The CDR3 DNA is TGTGCCAGCAGTGGGACTAGCGGGACCTACGAGCAGTACTCC.

The V gene is TRBV5-4, the J gene TRBJ2-2; no clear D gene. Germline V gene data show CDR1 as SGHNT and CDR2 as YYREEE (reference sequence). This CDR3 comprises 15 residues. V lost 4 bases, J lost 2 bases, and 12 bases lay in between. The chain's CDR3 is CASSAGRANTGELFF. Here the CDR3 DNA reads TGTGCCAGCAGCGCCGGACGGGCAAACACCGGGGAGCTGTTTTTT.

This clonotype was recorded many times. The CDR3, as DNA: TGTGCCAGCAGTGAGCCCGAATCTAGTAACCACAATGAGCAGTTCTTC. This encodes CASSEPESSNHNEQFF. The genes are TRBV2 and TRBJ2-1, with D uncertain. Germline CDR1 and CDR2: SNHLY and FYNNEI. Trimming removed 3 bases at V and 5 bases at J, with 17 bases between. CDR3 length: 16 residues.

The table lists this clonotype with a few counts. The chain uses TRBV27 and TRBJ2-7; TRBD1 matches at 7 bases. V lost 0 bases, J lost 3 bases, and 2 bases stayed unmatched. The CDR3 sequence is 14 residues long. Germline assignment: CDR1 MNHEY and CDR2 SMNVEV (reference sequence). The CDR3 nucleotides read TGTGCCAGCAGTTTATCAACAGGGGTCTACGAGCAGTACTTC. Amino acids: CASSLSTGVYEQYF.

The J gene is TRBJ1-5, the V gene TRBV27, with 10 bases identical to TRBD1. This CDR3 is 14 amino acids long. The V segment lost 5 bases and the J segment 6 bases; nucleotides outside the gene matches: 4. The germline V gene encodes CDR1 MNHEY and CDR2 SMNVEV (reference sequence). The CDR3 is CASSPRTGGQPQHF. As DNA, the CDR3 is TGTGCCAGCAGTCCACGGACAGGGGGTCAGCCCCAGCATTTT.

This clonotype showed up many times. The chain combines TRBV11-3 with TRBJ2-1, with 9 bases lining up with TRBD2. Looked up from germline, CDR1 is SGHNT and CDR2 is YENEEA. V lost 6 bases, J lost 4 bases, and 16 bases stayed unmatched. The CDR3 is 18 residues long. The CDR3 loop is CASSWTPSGTTSYNEQFF. Here the CDR3 DNA reads TGTGCCAGCAGTTGGACGCCTAGCGGGACGACTTCTTACAATGAGCAGTTCTTC.

This clonotype was recorded at least ten times. The J gene is TRBJ2-1, the V gene TRBV29-1; the match to TRBD1 covers 7 bases. Germline V gene data show CDR1 as SQVTM and CDR2 as ANQGSEA. V shed 6 bases and J 8 bases; nucleotides not matched to a gene: 16. The CDR3 totals 15 residues. The chain's CDR3 is CSVEPRGRGSDEQFF. CDR3 nucleotide sequence: TGCAGCGTCGAACCTCGCGGCAGGGGGTCGGATGAGCAGTTCTTC.

In this sample, this clonotype turned up many times. The chain combines TRBV5-1 with TRBJ1-1; a possible D gene is TRBD1 (6 bases). Germline CDR1 reads SGHRS; CDR2 reads YFSETQ. The ends were cut back, 4 bases at V and 3 bases at J, with 25 bases in the middle. The CDR3 loop spans 18 amino acids. CDR3: CASSKRTGGGLKYTEAFF. The CDR3 DNA sequence: TGCGCCAGCAGCAAGAGAACTGGTGGGGGGCTTAAGTACACTGAAGCTTTCTTT.

The table lists this clonotype with many counts. V usage is TRBV19 and J usage is TRBJ2-5; perhaps TRBD2 as D (6 bases). CDR1 and CDR2 (germline): LNHDA, SQIVND (reference sequence). V lost 4 bases and J lost 0, with 15 bases in between. CDR3 length: 16 amino acids. This chain's CDR3 is CASSTIRGMDQETQYF. The CDR3 DNA reads TGTGCCAGTAGTACAATTCGGGGGATGGACCAAGAGACCCAGTACTTC.

This clonotype is a singleton in its sample. V and J are TRBV25-1 and TRBJ2-7; TRBD2 agrees at 8 bases. The CDR3 sequence is 15 residues long. V shed 3 bases and J 3 bases; nucleotides not matched to a gene: 7. CDR1 is MGHDK and CDR2 is SYGVNS in the germline V gene. The CDR3, as DNA: TGTGCCAGCAGTGACAGTAGCGGGAACTTCTACGAGCAGTACTTC. Translation gives CASSDSSGNFYEQYF.

This clonotype was seen ten or more times. The chain joins TRBV7-2 to TRBJ2-7; D ambiguous. CDR3 size: 16 residues. The V end was cut by 1 base, the J end by 5 bases, with 18 bases between. Per the germline V gene, CDR1 is SGHTA and CDR2 is FQGNSA. The CDR3 reads CASSLGMAEISNEQYF. The CDR3 bases are TGTGCCAGCAGCTTAGGAATGGCAGAAATCAGTAACGAGCAGTACTTC.

This clonotype came up a few times. The rearrangement joins TRBV6-5 to TRBJ2-7, with 10 bases identical to TRBD2. The germline gives CDR1 MNHEY, CDR2 SVGAGI. V lost 1 base, J lost 9 bases, and 9 bases stayed unmatched. There are 15 residues in the CDR3. CDR3 sequence (DNA): TGTGCCAGCAGTTACTATGGACTAGCGGTGAACGGGCAGTACTTC. It translates to CASSYYGLAVNGQYF.

The chain recombines TRBV4-2 with TRBJ2-3, with TRBD2 identical over 15 bases. The germline V gene encodes CDR1 LGHNA and CDR2 YNFKEQ. Trimming took 0 bases from V and 3 from J; bases not matched to a gene: 7. The CDR3 runs 19 residues. CDR3 region: CASSQDGLAGGPQTDTQYF. The CDR3 coding sequence is TGTGCCAGCAGCCAAGACGGACTAGCGGGAGGGCCCCAGACAGATACGCAGTATTTT.

This sequence joins TRBV7-9 and TRBJ2-1, with D perhaps TRBD2 (5 bases). From germline, CDR1 is SEHNR and CDR2 FQNEAQ (reference sequence). V gave up 5 bases and J gave up 2 bases, with 25 bases separating them. This CDR3 comprises 19 residues. The CDR3 DNA follows: TGTGCCAGCAGCCCCCGCTGGACCGGGCCGACTAAGACCTACAATGAGCAGTTCTTC. This encodes CASSPRWTGPTKTYNEQFF.

V and J are TRBV5-6 and TRBJ2-1; D is ambiguous. Trimming shortened V by 2 bases and J by 0 bases, and 9 bases separated the two germline ends. Germline assignment: CDR1 SGHDT and CDR2 YYEEEE. The CDR3 has 15 amino acids. The CDR3, as DNA: TGTGCCAGCAGCTTTGGGGATGTCTCCTACAATGAGCAGTTCTTC. This sequence encodes CASSFGDVSYNEQFF.

This clonotype was detected many times. The V and J genes are TRBV6-1 and TRBJ2-1, with D maybe TRBD2 (6 bases). V was shortened by 6 bases and J by 2 bases, with 17 bases between the two germline ends. The V gene's germline CDR1 is MNHNS and CDR2 SASEGT. CDR3 length: 16 amino acids. CDR3 amino acids: CASRTKGGDTYNEQFF. For the CDR3, the DNA is TGTGCCAGCAGGACCAAAGGAGGGGATACCTACAATGAGCAGTTCTTC.

As concerns this clonotype: At one end the junction does not follow the germline gene, possibly because of a read error. The V gene is TRBV20-1, the J gene TRBJ2-7, with TRBD2 matching over 10 bases. The CDR3 is made up of 14 amino acids. The germline V gene has CDR1 DFQATT and CDR2 SNEGSKA (reference sequence). CDR3 residues: CSAGEAGGPYEQYF. The CDR3 nucleotides read TGCAGTGCTGGAGAAGCGGGAGGGCCCTACGAGCAGTACTTC.

The chain carries TRBV20-1 and TRBJ2-2; possibly TRBD1 for D (7 bases). V gave up 2 bases and J gave up 4 bases, with 23 bases separating them. This CDR3 has 18 residues. Germline lookup yields CDR1 DFQATT and CDR2 SNEGSKA (reference sequence). The CDR3 DNA sequence: TGCAGTGCTAGAAGTATGGGACAGAGGGGGGCATCCACCGGGGAGCTGTTTTTT. This gives the protein CSARSMGQRGASTGELFF.